The TCR beta chain under discussion was sequenced for a study of cytomegalovirus exposure and HLA in healthy donors. While unrecorded immune exposures were likely, the donors were nominally healthy when sampled. Primers: 60 Vbeta forward and 13 Jbeta reverse. Using immunoSEQ multiplex PCR, the repertoire was profiled, and TCRdb retains in-frame clones only, with some absent. The data hold roughly 140,000 clones, with 70% to 85% observed a single time. With V trimmed by 5 bases and J by 2 bases, 4 bases remained unmatched. CDR1 is MNHEY, CDR2 SVGAGI, per germline. This CDR3 comprises 14 residues. Sequenced input: PBMCs. The TCR was taken from a man in his forties in good health and CMV-seropositive. V is TRBV6-5 and J is TRBJ2-7, with 9 bases that match TRBD1. Here the CDR3 DNA reads TGTGCCAGCAGTGGGAGACAGGGGGCCTACGAGCAGTACTTC. Its protein product is CASSGRQGAYEQYF.